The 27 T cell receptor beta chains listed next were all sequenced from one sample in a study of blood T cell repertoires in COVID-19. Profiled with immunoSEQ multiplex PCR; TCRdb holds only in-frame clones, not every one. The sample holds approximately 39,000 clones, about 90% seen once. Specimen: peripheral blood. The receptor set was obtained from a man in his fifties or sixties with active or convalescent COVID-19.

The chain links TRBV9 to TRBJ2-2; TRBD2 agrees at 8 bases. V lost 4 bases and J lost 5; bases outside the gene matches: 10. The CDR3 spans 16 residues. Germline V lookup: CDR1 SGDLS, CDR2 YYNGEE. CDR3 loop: CASSPGTGGRTGELFF. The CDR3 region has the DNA TGTGCCAGCAGCCCAGGGACGGGAGGGAGGACCGGGGAGCTGTTTTTT.

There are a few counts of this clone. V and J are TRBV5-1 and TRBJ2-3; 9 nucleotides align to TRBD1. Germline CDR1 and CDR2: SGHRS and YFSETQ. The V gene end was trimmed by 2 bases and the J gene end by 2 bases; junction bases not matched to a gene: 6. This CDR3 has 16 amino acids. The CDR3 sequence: CASSFGTGTTTDTQYF. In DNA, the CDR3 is TGCGCCAGCAGCTTTGGGACAGGGACCACCACAGATACGCAGTATTTT.

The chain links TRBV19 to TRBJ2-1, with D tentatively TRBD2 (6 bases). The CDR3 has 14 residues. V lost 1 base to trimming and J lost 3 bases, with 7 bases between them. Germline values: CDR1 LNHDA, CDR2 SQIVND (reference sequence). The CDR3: CASSIGTNYNEQFF. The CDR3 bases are TGTGCCAGTAGTATAGGGACTAACTACAATGAGCAGTTCTTC.

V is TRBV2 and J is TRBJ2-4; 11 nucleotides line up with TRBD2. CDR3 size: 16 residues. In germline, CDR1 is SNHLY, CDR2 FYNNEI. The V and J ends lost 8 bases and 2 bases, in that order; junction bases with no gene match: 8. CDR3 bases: TGTGCCAGCTATAGCGGGGGGGCCGCGACCAAAAACATTCAGTACTTC. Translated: CASYSGGAATKNIQYF. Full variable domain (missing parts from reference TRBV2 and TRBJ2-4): EPEVTQTPSHQVTQMGQEVILRCVPISNHLYFYWYRQILGQKVEFLVSFYNNEISEKSEIFDDQFSVERPDGSNFTLKIRSTKLEDSAMYFCASYSGGAATKNIQYFGAGTRLSVL.

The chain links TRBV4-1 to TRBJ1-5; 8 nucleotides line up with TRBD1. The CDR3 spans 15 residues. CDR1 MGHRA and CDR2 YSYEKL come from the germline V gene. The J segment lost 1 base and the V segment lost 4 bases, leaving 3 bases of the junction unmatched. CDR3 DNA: TGCGCCAGCAGCCCCTGGACAGGGAGCAATCAGCCCCAGCATTTT. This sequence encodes CASSPWTGSNQPQHF.

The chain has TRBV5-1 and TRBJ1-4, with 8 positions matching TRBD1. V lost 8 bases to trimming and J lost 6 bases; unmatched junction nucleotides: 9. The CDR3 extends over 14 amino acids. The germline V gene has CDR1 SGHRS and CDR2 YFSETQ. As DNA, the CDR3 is TGCGCCAGTACCCGGGACAGGAAACATGAAAAACTGTTTTTT. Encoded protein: CASTRDRKHEKLFF.

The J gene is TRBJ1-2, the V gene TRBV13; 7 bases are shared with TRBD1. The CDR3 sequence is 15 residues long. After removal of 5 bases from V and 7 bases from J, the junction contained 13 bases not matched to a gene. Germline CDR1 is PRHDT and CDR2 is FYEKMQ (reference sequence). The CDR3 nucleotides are TGTGCCAGCAGCCCAATCCGACAGGGTGCGGGTGGCTACACCTTC. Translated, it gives CASSPIRQGAGGYTF.

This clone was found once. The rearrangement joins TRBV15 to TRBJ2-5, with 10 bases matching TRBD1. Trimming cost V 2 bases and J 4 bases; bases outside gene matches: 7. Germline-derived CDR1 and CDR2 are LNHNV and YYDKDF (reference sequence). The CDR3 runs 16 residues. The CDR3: CATSRSRDRGVETQYF. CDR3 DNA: TGTGCCACCAGCAGATCCCGGGACAGGGGTGTAGAGACCCAGTACTTC.

This CDR3 is CASYRQVNTEAFF. In DNA form, the CDR3 reads TGTGCCAGCTACCGACAAGTGAACACTGAAGCTTTCTTT. The chain recombines TRBV18 with TRBJ1-1, with D uncertain. The germline V gene encodes CDR1 KGHSH and CDR2 LQKENI. The CDR3 covers 13 residues. Trimming pared 7 bases from V and 0 bases from J, leaving 9 bases between.

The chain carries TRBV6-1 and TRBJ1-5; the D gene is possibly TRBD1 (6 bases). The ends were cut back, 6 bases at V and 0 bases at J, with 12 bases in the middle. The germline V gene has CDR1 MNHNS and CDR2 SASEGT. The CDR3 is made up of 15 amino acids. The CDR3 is CASRRTALSNQPQHF. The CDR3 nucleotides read TGTGCCAGCAGACGGACAGCCCTTAGCAATCAGCCCCAGCATTTT.

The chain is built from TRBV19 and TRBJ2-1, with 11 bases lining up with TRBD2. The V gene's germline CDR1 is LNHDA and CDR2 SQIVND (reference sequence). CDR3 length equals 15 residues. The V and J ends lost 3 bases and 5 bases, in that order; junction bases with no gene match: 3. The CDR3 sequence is CASSILAGGHNEQFF. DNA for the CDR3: TGTGCCAGTAGTATCCTAGCGGGAGGCCACAATGAGCAGTTCTTC.

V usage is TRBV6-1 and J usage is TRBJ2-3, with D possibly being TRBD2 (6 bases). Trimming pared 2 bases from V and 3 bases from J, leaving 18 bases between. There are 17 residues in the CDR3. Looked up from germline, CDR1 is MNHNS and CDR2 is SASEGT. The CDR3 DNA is TGTGCCAGCAGTGAAAGTGGAGCTAGCGCGGGAACAGATACGCAGTATTTT. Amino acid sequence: CASSESGASAGTDTQYF.

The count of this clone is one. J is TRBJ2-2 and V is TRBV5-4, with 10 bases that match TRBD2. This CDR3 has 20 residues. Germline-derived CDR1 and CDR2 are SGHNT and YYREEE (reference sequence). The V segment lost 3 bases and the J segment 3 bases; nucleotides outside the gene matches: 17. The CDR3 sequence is CASSYELAGSVSFDTGELFF. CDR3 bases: TGTGCCAGCAGCTACGAACTAGCGGGGTCTGTGTCGTTCGACACCGGGGAGCTGTTTTTT.

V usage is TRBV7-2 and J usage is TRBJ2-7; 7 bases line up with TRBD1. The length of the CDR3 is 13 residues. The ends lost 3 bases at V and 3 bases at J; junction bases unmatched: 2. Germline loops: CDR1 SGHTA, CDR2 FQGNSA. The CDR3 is CASSFDRVYEQYF. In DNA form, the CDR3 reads TGTGCCAGCAGCTTCGACAGGGTCTACGAGCAGTACTTC.

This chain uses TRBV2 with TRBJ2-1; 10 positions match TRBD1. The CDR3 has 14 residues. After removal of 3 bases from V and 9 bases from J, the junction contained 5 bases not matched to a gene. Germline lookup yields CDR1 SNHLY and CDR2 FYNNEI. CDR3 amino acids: CASSERTGGAEQFF. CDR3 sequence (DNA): TGTGCCAGCAGTGAGAGGACAGGGGGAGCTGAGCAGTTCTTC.

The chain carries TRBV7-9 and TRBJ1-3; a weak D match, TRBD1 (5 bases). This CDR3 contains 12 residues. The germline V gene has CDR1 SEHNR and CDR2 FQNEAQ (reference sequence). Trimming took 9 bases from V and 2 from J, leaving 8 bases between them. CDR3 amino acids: CARGDAGNTIYF. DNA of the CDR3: TGTGCCAGAGGGGATGCTGGAAACACCATATATTTT. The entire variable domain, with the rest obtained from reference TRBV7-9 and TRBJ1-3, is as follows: DTGVSQNPRHKITKRGQNVTFRCDPISEHNRLYWYRQTLGQGPEFLTYFQNEAQLEKSRLLSDRFSAERPKGSFSTLEIQRTEQGDSAMYLCARGDAGNTIYFGEGSWLTVV.

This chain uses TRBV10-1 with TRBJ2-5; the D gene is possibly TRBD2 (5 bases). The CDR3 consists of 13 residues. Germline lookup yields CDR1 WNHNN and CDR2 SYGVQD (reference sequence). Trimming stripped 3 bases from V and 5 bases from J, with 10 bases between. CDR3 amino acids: CASSDRGWETQYF. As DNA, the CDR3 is TGCGCCAGCAGTGATCGGGGTTGGGAGACCCAGTACTTC.

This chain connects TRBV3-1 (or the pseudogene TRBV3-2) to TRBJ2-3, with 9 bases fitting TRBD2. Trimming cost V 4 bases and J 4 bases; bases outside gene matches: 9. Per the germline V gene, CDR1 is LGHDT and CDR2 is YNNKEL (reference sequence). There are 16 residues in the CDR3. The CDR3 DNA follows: TGTGCCAGCAGCCCGGGACTAGCTCATATGGCAGATACGCAGTATTTT. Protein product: CASSPGLAHMADTQYF.

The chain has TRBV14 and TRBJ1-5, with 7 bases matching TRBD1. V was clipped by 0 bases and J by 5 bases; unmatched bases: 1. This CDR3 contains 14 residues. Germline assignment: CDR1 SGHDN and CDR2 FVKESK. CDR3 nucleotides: TGTGCCAGCAGCCAAGAAGGGGGCGATCAGCCCCAGCATTTT. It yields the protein CASSQEGGDQPQHF.

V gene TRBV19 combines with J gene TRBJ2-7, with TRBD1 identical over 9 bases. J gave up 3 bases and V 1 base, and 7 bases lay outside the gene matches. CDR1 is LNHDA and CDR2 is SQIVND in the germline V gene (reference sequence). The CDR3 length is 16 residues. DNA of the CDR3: TGTGCCAGTAGTATAGGCCGCGGGACAGGGAACTACGAGCAGTACTTC. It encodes CASSIGRGTGNYEQYF.

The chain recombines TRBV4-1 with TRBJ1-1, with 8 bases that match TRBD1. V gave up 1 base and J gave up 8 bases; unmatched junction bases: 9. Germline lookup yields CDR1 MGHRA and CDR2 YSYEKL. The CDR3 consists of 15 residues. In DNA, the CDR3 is TGCGCCAGCAGCCAAGCGGCCGGACAGGGACGCGAAGCTTTCTTT. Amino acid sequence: CASSQAAGQGREAFF.

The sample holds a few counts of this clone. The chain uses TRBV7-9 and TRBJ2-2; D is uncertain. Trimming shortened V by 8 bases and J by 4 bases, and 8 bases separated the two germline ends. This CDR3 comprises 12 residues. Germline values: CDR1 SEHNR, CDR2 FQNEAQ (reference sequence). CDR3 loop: CASEEPTGELFF. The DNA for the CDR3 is TGTGCCAGCGAGGAGCCCACCGGGGAGCTGTTTTTT.

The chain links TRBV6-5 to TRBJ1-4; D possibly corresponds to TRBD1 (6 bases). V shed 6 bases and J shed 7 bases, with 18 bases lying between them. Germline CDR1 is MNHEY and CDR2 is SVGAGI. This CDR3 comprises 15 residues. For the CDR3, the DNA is TGTGCCAGCAGCAAGAGACAGTCGGACAGTGAAAAACTGTTTTTT. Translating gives CASSKRQSDSEKLFF.

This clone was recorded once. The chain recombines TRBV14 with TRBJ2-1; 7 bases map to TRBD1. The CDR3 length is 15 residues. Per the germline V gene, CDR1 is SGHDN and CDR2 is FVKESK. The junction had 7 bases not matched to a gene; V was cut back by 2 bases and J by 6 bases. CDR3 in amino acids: CASSQNRGPVNEQFF. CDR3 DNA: TGTGCCAGCAGCCAAAACAGGGGACCCGTCAATGAGCAGTTCTTC.

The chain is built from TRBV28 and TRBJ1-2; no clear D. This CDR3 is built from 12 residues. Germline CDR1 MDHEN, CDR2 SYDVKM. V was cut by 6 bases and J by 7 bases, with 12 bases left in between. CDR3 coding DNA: TGTGCCAGCAGCGGGGAGTTGGTTGGCTACACCTTC. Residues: CASSGELVGYTF.

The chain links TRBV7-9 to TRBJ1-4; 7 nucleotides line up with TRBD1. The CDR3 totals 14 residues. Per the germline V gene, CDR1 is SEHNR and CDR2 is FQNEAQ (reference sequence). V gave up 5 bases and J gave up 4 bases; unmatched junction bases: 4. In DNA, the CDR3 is TGTGCCAGCAGCCGAGGACAGGTTAATGAAAAACTGTTTTTT. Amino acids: CASSRGQVNEKLFF.

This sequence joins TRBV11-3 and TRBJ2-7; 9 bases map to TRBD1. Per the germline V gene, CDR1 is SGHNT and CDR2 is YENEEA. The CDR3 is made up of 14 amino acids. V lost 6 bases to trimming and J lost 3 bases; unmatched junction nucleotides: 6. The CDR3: CASSQQGALYEQYF. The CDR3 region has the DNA TGTGCCAGCAGTCAACAGGGGGCTCTCTACGAGCAGTACTTC.